The text below deals with one TCR beta chain. What it recognizes is unknown. Trimming took 4 bases from V and 4 from J, leaving 8 bases between them. This CDR3 region has 12 residues. CDR1 and CDR2 (germline): SEHNR, FQNEAQ (reference sequence). The data were obtained in a study of OX40 agonist ivuxolimab in advanced cancers. On the study more broadly: Patients were given ivuxolimab, an antibody that agonizes OX40 (CD134).

The timepoints at which blood was sampled were baseline, cycle 4 day 1, and cycle 7 day 1. The method was immunoSEQ multiplex PCR; TCRdb's version includes in-frame clones alone and lacks a portion of them. The sample includes 35,000 to 45,000 clones, approximately 80% of them seen just once. General study results and limits: Among the least clonally expanded were partial responders at 0.1-3.0 mg/kg.

The sample here was CD4+ or CD8+ T cells sorted from blood, taken in a trial of the OX40 agonist ivuxolimab. The receptor comes from an adult with an advanced solid tumor such as melanoma, head and neck, liver or kidney cancer. The chain couples TRBV7-9 to TRBJ2-7; D remains unclear. The CDR3 sequence is CASSSGPYEQYF. The DNA of the CDR3 is TGTGCCAGCAGCTCCGGTCCTTACGAGCAGTACTTC.